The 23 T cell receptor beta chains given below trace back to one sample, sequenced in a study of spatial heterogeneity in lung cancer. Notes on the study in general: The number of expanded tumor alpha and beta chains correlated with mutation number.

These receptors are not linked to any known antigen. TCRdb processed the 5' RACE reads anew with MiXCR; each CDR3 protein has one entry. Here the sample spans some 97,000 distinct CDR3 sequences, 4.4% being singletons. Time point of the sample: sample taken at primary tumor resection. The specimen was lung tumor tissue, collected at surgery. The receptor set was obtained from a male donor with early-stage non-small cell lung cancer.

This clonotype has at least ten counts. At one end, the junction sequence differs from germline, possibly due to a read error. The CDR3 DNA reads as TGTGCCAGTAGCTTCGGACAGGGTGACACTTTCTTT. Its translation is CASSFGQGDTFF. The chain is built from TRBV13 and TRBJ1-1, with TRBD1 identical over 8 bases. The CDR3 totals 12 residues. Germline V gene sequence: CDR1 PRHDT, CDR2 FYEKMQ (reference sequence).

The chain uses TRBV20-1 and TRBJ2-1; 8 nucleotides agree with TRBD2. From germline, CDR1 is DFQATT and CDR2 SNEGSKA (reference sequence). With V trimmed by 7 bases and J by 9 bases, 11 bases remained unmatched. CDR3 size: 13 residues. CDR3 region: CSVYYSGKVEQFF. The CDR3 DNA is TGCAGTGTTTATTATAGCGGGAAGGTTGAGCAGTTCTTC.

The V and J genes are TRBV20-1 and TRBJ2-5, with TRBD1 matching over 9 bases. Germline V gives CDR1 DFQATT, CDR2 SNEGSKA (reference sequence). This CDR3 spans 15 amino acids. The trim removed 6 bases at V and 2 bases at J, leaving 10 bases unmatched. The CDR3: CSANRDRARQETQYF. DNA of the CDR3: TGCAGTGCCAACCGGGACAGGGCTCGTCAAGAGACCCAGTACTTC.

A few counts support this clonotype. CDR3 region: CASSLYHLLEQFF. The DNA of the CDR3 is TGTGCCAGCAGCTTGTACCACCTGTTGGAGCAGTTCTTC. The chain carries TRBV7-2 and TRBJ2-1, with no clear D. The germline V gene has CDR1 SGHTA and CDR2 FQGNSA. The CDR3 spans 13 residues. Trimming left V 3 bases short and J 10 bases short, with 13 bases between.

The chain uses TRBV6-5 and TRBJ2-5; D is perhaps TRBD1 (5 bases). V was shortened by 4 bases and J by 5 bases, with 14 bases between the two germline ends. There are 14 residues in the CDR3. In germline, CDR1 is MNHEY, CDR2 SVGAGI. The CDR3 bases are TGTGCCAGCAGTTTTAGGCAGGGCGAGGAGACCCAGTACTTC. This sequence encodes CASSFRQGEETQYF.

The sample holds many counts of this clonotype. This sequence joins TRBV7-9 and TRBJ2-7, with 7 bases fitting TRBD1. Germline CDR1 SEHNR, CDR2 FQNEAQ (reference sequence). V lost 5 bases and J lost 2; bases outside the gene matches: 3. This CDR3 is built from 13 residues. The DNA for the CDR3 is TGTGCCAGCAGCCAAGGGACAGCCTACGAGCAGTACTTC. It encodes CASSQGTAYEQYF.

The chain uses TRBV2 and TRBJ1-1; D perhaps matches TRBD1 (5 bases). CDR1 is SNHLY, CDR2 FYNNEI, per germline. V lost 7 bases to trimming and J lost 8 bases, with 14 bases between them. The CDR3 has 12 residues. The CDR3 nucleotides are TGTGCCAGCAATAAGGGGCGCGGAGAAGCTTTCTTT. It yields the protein CASNKGRGEAFF.

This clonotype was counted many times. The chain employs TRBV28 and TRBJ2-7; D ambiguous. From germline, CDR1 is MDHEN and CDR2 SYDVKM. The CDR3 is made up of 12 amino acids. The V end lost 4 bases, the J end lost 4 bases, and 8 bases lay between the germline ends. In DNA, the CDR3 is TGTGCCAGCAGTTGGGGTGCTTACGAGCAGTACTTC. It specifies CASSWGAYEQYF.

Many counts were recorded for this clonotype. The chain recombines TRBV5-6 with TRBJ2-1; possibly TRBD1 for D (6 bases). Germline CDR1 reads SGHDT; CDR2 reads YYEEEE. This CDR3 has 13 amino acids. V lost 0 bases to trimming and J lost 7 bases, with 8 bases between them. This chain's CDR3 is CASSLDRVNEQFF. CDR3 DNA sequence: TGTGCCAGCAGCTTGGACAGGGTTAATGAGCAGTTCTTC.

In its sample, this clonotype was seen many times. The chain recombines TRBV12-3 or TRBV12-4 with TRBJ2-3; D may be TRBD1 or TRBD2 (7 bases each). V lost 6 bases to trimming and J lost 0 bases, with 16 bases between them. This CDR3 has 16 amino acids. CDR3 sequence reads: CASSLDREGSTDTQYF. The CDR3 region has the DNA TGTGCCAGCAGCCTCGACAGGGAGGGAAGCACAGATACGCAGTATTTT.

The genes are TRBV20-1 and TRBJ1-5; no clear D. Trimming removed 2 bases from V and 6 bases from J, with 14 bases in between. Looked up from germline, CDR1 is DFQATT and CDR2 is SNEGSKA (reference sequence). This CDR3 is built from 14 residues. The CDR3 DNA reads TGCAGTGCTAGACGGCCGTGGCCGGTTCAGCCCCAGCATTTT. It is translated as CSARRPWPVQPQHF.

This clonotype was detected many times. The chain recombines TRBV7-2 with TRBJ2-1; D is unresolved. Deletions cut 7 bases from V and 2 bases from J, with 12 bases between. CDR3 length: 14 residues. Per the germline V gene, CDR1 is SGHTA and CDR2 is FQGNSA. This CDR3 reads CASKPVGPYNEQFF. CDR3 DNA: TGTGCCAGCAAACCGGTCGGGCCCTACAATGAGCAGTTCTTC.

CDR3 nucleotide sequence: TGTGCCAGCAGCCCGGCAGCCACCTATAATTCACCCCTCCACTTT. Protein product: CASSPAATYNSPLHF. V usage is TRBV7-9 and J usage is TRBJ1-6; D ambiguous. This CDR3 is 15 amino acids long. Trimming shortened V by 5 bases and J by 2 bases, and 10 bases separated the two germline ends. Looked up from germline, CDR1 is SEHNR and CDR2 is FQNEAQ (reference sequence).

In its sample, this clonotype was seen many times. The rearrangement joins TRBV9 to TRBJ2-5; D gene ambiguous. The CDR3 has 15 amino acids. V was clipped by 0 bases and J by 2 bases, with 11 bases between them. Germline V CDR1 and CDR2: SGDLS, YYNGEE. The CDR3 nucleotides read TGTGCCAGCAGCGTAGCTCGCGGTTTTCAAGAGACCCAGTACTTC. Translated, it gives CASSVARGFQETQYF.

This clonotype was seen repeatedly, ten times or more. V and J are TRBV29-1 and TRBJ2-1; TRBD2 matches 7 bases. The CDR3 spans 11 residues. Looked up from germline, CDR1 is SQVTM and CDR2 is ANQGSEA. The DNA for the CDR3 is TGCAGTGGGGGGGTCCCCAATGAGCAGTTCTTC. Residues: CSGGVPNEQFF.

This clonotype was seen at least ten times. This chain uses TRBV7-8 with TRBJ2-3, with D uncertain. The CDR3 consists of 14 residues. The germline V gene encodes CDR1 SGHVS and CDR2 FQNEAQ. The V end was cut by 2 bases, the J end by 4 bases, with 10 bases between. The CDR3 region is CASSLIGNPDTQYF. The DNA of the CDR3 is TGTGCCAGCAGCTTAATAGGGAATCCAGATACGCAGTATTTT.

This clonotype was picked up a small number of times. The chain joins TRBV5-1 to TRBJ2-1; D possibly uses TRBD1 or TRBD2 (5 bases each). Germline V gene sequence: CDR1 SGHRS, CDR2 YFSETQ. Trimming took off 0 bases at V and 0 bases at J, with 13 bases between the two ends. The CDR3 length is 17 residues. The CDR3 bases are TGCGCCAGCAGCTTGGTTGGGGCAGGGAGCTCCTACAATGAGCAGTTCTTC. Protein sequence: CASSLVGAGSSYNEQFF.

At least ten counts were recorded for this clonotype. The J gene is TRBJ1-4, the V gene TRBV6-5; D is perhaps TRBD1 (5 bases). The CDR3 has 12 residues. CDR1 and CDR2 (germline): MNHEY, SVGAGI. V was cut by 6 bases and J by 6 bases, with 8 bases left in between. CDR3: CASRTGDEKLFF. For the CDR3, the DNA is TGTGCCAGCAGAACAGGAGATGAAAAACTGTTTTTT.

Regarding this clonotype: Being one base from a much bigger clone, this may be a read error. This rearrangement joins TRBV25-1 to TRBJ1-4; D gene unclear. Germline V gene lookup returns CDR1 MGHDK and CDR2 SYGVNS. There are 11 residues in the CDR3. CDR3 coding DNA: TGTGCCGGCAGTGATAATGAAAAACTGTTTTTT. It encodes CAGSDNEKLFF.

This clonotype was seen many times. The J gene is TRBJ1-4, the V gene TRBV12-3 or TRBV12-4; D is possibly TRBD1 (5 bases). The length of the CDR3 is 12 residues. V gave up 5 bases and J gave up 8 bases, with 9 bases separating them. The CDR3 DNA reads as TGTGCCAGCAGTCCCGGGGCGGAAAAACTGTTTTTT. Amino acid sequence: CASSPGAEKLFF.

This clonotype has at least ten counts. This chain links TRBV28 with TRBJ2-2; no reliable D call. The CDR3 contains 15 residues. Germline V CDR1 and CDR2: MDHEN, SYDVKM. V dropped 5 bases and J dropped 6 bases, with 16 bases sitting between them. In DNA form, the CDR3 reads TGTGCCAGCAGTCCCCTCTGGTCGAAACCCGGGGAGCTGTTTTTT. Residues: CASSPLWSKPGELFF. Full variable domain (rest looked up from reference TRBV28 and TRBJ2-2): DVKVTQSSRYLVKRTGEKVFLECVQDMDHENMFWYRQDPGLGLRLIYFSYDVKMKEKGDIPEGYSVSREKKERFSLILESASTNQTSMYLCASSPLWSKPGELFFGEGSRLTVL.

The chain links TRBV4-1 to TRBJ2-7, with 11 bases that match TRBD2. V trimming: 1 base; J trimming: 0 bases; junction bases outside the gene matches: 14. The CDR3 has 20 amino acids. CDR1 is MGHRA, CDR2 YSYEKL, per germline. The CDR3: CASSQGGRLAGPSSSYEQYF. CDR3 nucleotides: TGCGCCAGCAGCCAAGGGGGCCGACTAGCGGGACCCTCGAGCTCCTACGAGCAGTACTTC.

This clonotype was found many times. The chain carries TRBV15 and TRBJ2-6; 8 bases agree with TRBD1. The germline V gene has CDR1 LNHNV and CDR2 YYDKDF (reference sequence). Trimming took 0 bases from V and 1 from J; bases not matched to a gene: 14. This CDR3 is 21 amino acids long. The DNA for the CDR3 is TGTGCCACCAGCAGAGAATCACACAGGGGGATGATCGGTTCTGGGGCCAACGTCCTGACTTTC. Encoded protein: CATSRESHRGMIGSGANVLTF.